Listed below are T cell receptor beta chains from one sample, sequenced in a study of cytomegalovirus exposure and HLA in healthy donors. Clones were sequenced by immunoSEQ multiplex PCR, and TCRdb holds only the in-frame ones, with some missing. This sample has fewer than 250,000 clones, with more than 60% found just once. Specimen: PBMCs. The receptor source for this set is a woman under 40 in good health and CMV-seronegative. Each CDR3 is given with its conserved first and last residue. D genes are given only for firm matches. Size is stated for part of the rows, as once, few or many counts, or as a class when the clone is expanded.

J: TRBJ2-5
D: -
V: TRBV5-5
size: -
CDR3: CASSQQLVKEETQYF
DNA: TGTGCCAGCAGCCAACAACTAGTAAAGGAAGAGACCCAGTACTTC

J: TRBJ2-1
D: TRBD2
V: TRBV30
size: -
CDR3: CAWSFTSGRANEQFF
DNA: TGTGCCTGGAGTTTTACTAGCGGGAGGGCCAATGAGCAGTTCTTC

J: TRBJ1-1
D: -
V: TRBV30
size: -
CDR3: CAWKWTAGNTEAFF
DNA: TGTGCCTGGAAGTGGACAGCAGGGAACACTGAAGCTTTCTTT

J: TRBJ2-1
D: -
V: TRBV13
size: -
CDR3: CASSLSSGGGNEQFF
DNA: TGTGCCAGCAGCTTATCATCCGGAGGAGGCAATGAGCAGTTCTTC

J: TRBJ2-1
D: TRBD2
V: TRBV5-6
size: few
CDR3: CASSPFETSGNEQFF
DNA: TGTGCCAGCAGCCCTTTCGAGACTAGCGGCAATGAGCAGTTCTTC

J: TRBJ2-3
D: TRBD1
V: TRBV7-9
size: -
CDR3: CASSSLTGGTDTQYF
DNA: TGTGCCAGCAGCTCCCTGACAGGGGGCACAGATACGCAGTATTTT

J: TRBJ2-1
D: -
V: TRBV4-1
size: -
CDR3: CASSPSVGDYNEQFF
DNA: TGCGCCAGCAGCCCGTCAGTAGGGGATTACAATGAGCAGTTCTTC

J: TRBJ1-5
D: TRBD1
V: TRBV6-1
size: -
CDR3: CASSVEQGAQPQHF
DNA: TGTGCCAGCAGTGTCGAGCAGGGGGCCCAGCCCCAGCATTTT

J: TRBJ2-7
D: TRBD1
V: TRBV19
size: -
CDR3: CASSGQGTAYEQYF
DNA: TGTGCCAGTTCGGGACAGGGGACGGCCTACGAGCAGTACTTC

J: TRBJ1-5
D: -
V: TRBV29-1
size: -
CDR3: CSVGEGHSNQPQHF
DNA: TGCAGCGTTGGGGAGGGACATAGCAATCAGCCCCAGCATTTT

J: TRBJ1-1
D: -
V: TRBV4-2
size: -
CDR3: CASSLEGAAFF
DNA: TGTGCCAGCAGCTTGGAGGGAGCGGCTTTCTTT

J: TRBJ1-2
D: TRBD1
V: TRBV6-1
size: few
CDR3: CASRQQGASGYTF
DNA: TGTGCCAGCAGGCAACAGGGGGCGAGCGGCTACACCTTC

J: TRBJ1-6
D: TRBD1
V: TRBV6-1
size: -
CDR3: CASSGTGKGSPLHF
DNA: TGTGCCAGCAGTGGGACAGGGAAGGGATCACCCCTCCACTTT

J: TRBJ1-4
D: -
V: TRBV4-1
size: few
CDR3: CASSQDLGATNEKLFF
DNA: TGCGCCAGCAGCCAAGATCTGGGAGCAACTAATGAAAAACTGTTTTTT

J: TRBJ1-3
D: -
V: TRBV6-5
size: -
CDR3: CASSYKISSGNTIYF
DNA: TGTGCCAGCAGTTACAAGATCAGCTCTGGAAACACCATATATTTT

J: TRBJ1-5
D: -
V: TRBV19
size: -
CDR3: CASSIQGVNQPQHF
DNA: TGTGCCAGTAGTATACAAGGGGTCAATCAGCCCCAGCATTTT

J: TRBJ1-2
D: -
V: TRBV6-5
size: -
CDR3: CASTQTGILYGYTF
DNA: TGTGCCAGCACCCAAACGGGTATTCTCTATGGCTACACCTTC

J: TRBJ2-1
D: -
V: TRBV9
size: -
CDR3: CASTPYVTGAYNEQFF
DNA: TGTGCCAGCACCCCTTATGTTACGGGAGCCTACAATGAGCAGTTCTTC

J: TRBJ1-6
D: -
V: TRBV7-6
size: -
CDR3: CASSVGGDSPLHF
DNA: TGTGCCAGCAGCGTGGGAGGGGATTCACCCCTCCACTTT

J: TRBJ2-5
D: TRBD1
V: TRBV11-3
size: -
CDR3: CASTISTQGAQETQYF
DNA: TGTGCCAGCACAATTTCTACCCAGGGGGCTCAAGAGACCCAGTACTTC

J: TRBJ1-1
D: TRBD1
V: TRBV18
size: -
CDR3: CASSPPSRGRTEAFF
DNA: TGTGCCAGCTCACCACCGAGTAGGGGGCGAACTGAAGCTTTCTTT

J: TRBJ2-2
D: -
V: TRBV27
size: -
CDR3: CASWRVAGELFF
DNA: TGTGCCAGCTGGCGGGTTGCCGGGGAGCTGTTTTTT

J: TRBJ1-1
D: -
V: TRBV6-1
size: -
CDR3: CASSEQIEESLGLNTEAFF
DNA: TGTGCCAGCAGTGAACAAATTGAGGAGAGCCTCGGCCTGAACACTGAAGCTTTCTTT

J: TRBJ2-1
D: TRBD1
V: TRBV2
size: few
CDR3: CAPGRDRGNEQFF
DNA: TGTGCCCCCGGGAGGGACAGGGGGAATGAGCAGTTCTTC

J: TRBJ2-5
D: TRBD2
V: TRBV4-2
size: -
CDR3: CASSNGRAWEETQYF
DNA: TGTGCCAGCTCTAACGGGAGGGCCTGGGAAGAGACCCAGTACTTC

J: TRBJ2-3
D: TRBD2
V: TRBV27
size: few
CDR3: CASSFPLGGRTSSTDTQYF
DNA: TGTGCCAGCAGTTTCCCCCTCGGCGGGAGGACCTCTAGCACAGATACGCAGTATTTT

J: TRBJ2-2
D: TRBD1
V: TRBV5-4
size: -
CDR3: CASRFRGQDISGELFF
DNA: TGTGCCAGCAGATTCAGGGGGCAGGATATTTCCGGGGAGCTGTTTTTT

J: TRBJ2-5
D: TRBD1
V: TRBV5-1
size: few
CDR3: CASSAQGANVQETQYF
DNA: TGCGCCAGCAGCGCACAGGGGGCTAATGTCCAAGAGACCCAGTACTTC

J: TRBJ2-5
D: TRBD1
V: TRBV7-9
size: -
CDR3: CASSRDSGQEAQYF
DNA: TGTGCCAGCAGCCGGGACAGCGGACAAGAGGCCCAGTACTTC

J: TRBJ1-6
D: TRBD1
V: TRBV5-1
size: -
CDR3: CASRKGDSGSSSYNSPLHF
DNA: TGCGCCAGCCGCAAGGGGGACAGTGGATCCAGCTCCTATAATTCACCCCTCCACTTT

J: TRBJ2-2
D: TRBD1
V: TRBV2
size: -
CDR3: CATRDRTNTGELFF
DNA: TGTGCCACCCGGGACAGGACAAACACCGGGGAGCTGTTTTTT

J: TRBJ2-1
D: TRBD2
V: TRBV7-6
size: -
CDR3: CASQSGGPWNEQFF
DNA: TGTGCCAGCCAATCGGGGGGGCCTTGGAATGAGCAGTTCTTC

J: TRBJ2-2
D: -
V: TRBV10-1
size: -
CDR3: CASSQTDTGELFF
DNA: TGCGCCAGCAGCCAGACAGACACCGGGGAGCTGTTTTTT

J: TRBJ2-3
D: -
V: TRBV28
size: -
CDR3: CASISTRTLRGTDTQYF
DNA: TGTGCCAGCATCTCCACAAGGACCCTCCGGGGGACAGATACGCAGTATTTT

J: TRBJ2-6
D: -
V: TRBV7-3
size: -
CDR3: CASSLTRSGANVLTF
DNA: TGTGCCAGCAGCTTAACCAGGTCTGGGGCCAACGTCCTGACTTTC

J: TRBJ2-2
D: TRBD1
V: TRBV5-1
size: -
CDR3: CASRQGSLNTGELFF
DNA: TGCGCCAGCAGACAGGGGAGTTTGAATACCGGGGAGCTGTTTTTT

J: TRBJ2-7
D: TRBD1
V: TRBV30
size: -
CDR3: CAWSADRGGYEQYF
DNA: TGTGCCTGGAGTGCGGACAGGGGTGGCTACGAGCAGTACTTC